This is a list of T cell receptor beta chains from one sample in a study of control samples from healthy donors and cancer patients. Repertoires were generated with immunoSEQ multiplex PCR, while TCRdb's copy carries only in-frame clones and drops some. The sample lists 60,000 or so clones, approximately 91% occurring once. The sample consisted of blood. The receptors here all came from a man in his forties or fifties in good health. Both conserved end residues are part of each CDR3. D genes are given only for firm matches. Only part of the rows carry a size: once, few, many, or a class if the clone is expanded.

clone_size,v_call,d_call,j_call,cdr3_aa,cdr3_nt
-,TRBV5-1,-,TRBJ2-1,CASSSELADEQFF,TGCGCCAGCAGCTCCGAATTAGCGGACGAGCAGTTCTTC
-,TRBV24-1,-,TRBJ2-2,CATSDPWGHGGGELFF,TGTGCCACCAGTGATCCCTGGGGACATGGAGGCGGGGAGCTGTTTTTT
-,TRBV10-3,-,TRBJ1-3,CAISDPGLLNTIYF,TGTGCCATCAGTGACCCAGGACTTCTGAACACCATATATTTT
-,TRBV15,TRBD1,TRBJ2-3,CATSPSGGATDTQYF,TGTGCCACCAGCCCTTCAGGGGGCGCGACAGATACGCAGTATTTT
-,TRBV30,-,TRBJ1-1,CAWSVNTEAFF,TGTGCCTGGAGCGTGAATACTGAAGCTTTCTTT
-,TRBV19,-,TRBJ2-6,CAGGAGISGANVLTF,TGTGCAGGGGGAGCGGGGATCTCTGGGGCCAACGTCCTGACTTTC
-,TRBV5-1,-,TRBJ1-1,CASAGGQLNTEAFF,TGCGCCAGCGCTGGGGGGCAGTTGAACACTGAAGCTTTCTTT
-,TRBV20-1,TRBD1,TRBJ2-7,CSGTGDYEQYF,TGCAGCGGGACAGGGGACTACGAGCAGTACTTC
-,TRBV25-1,TRBD2,TRBJ2-3,CASSLAGVADTQYF,TGTGCCAGCTCACTAGCGGGAGTGGCAGATACGCAGTATTTT
-,TRBV2,TRBD1,TRBJ1-2,CASSEGSGTALYGYTF,TGTGCCAGCAGTGAAGGGAGCGGGACAGCTCTCTATGGCTACACCTTC
-,TRBV19,-,TRBJ2-7,CASSMGHFSYEQYF,TGTGCCAGTAGTATGGGACACTTCTCCTACGAGCAGTACTTC
once,TRBV9,-,TRBJ2-7,CASSVAAGHSYEQYF,TGTGCCAGCAGCGTAGCGGCGGGCCACTCCTACGAGCAGTACTTC
-,TRBV7-9,TRBD1,TRBJ2-3,CASSDTGVPLGTQYF,TGTGCCAGCAGCGACACAGGGGTCCCGCTTGGTACGCAGTATTTT
few,TRBV14,TRBD1,TRBJ2-7,CASSQGRGSHEQYF,TGTGCCAGCAGCCAGGGCAGGGGGTCCCACGAGCAGTACTTC
-,TRBV30,-,TRBJ1-5,CAWSVPGGQPQHF,TGTGCCTGGAGTGTACCCGGGGGCCAGCCCCAGCATTTT
-,TRBV4-3,TRBD1,TRBJ2-3,CASSVRGQGTDTQYF,TGCGCCAGCAGCGTGCGGGGACAGGGTACAGATACGCAGTATTTT
-,TRBV24-1,TRBD1,TRBJ2-5,CATSDPTYRGETQYF,TGTGCCACCAGTGATCCCACTTACAGGGGAGAGACCCAGTACTTC
-,TRBV19,-,TRBJ1-1,CASSPGATEAFF,TGTGCCAGTAGCCCCGGGGCCACTGAAGCTTTCTTT
-,TRBV19,-,TRBJ1-4,CASSLREGEKLFF,TGTGCCAGTAGCTTACGGGAGGGTGAAAAACTGTTTTTT
-,TRBV30,TRBD2,TRBJ2-3,CAWSVLAGSHTQYF,TGTGCCTGGAGTGTACTAGCGGGATCACATACGCAGTATTTT
-,TRBV3-1/TRBV3-2,-,TRBJ1-6,CASSQGDNSPLHF,TGTGCCAGCAGCCAGGGGGATAATTCACCCCTCCACTTT
-,TRBV11-1,TRBD2,TRBJ2-1,CASSLASGSGNEQFF,TGTGCCAGCAGCTTAGCCAGCGGGAGTGGCAATGAGCAGTTCTTC
-,TRBV6-5,TRBD1,TRBJ1-1,CASSRGVNTEAFF,TGTGCCAGCAGCAGGGGGGTGAACACTGAAGCTTTCTTT
-,TRBV7-2,-,TRBJ2-1,CASSLEGIGSYNEQFF,TGTGCCAGCAGCTTAGAGGGGATTGGCTCCTACAATGAGCAGTTCTTC
-,TRBV7-9,TRBD1,TRBJ2-7,CASSLYPGQGAYEQYF,TGTGCCAGCTCCCTTTATCCGGGACAGGGGGCGTACGAGCAGTACTTC
-,TRBV6-1,-,TRBJ1-6,CASSEYRTSNNSPLHF,TGTGCCAGCAGTGAATACAGGACTTCCAATAATTCACCCCTCCACTTT
-,TRBV19,-,TRBJ1-2,CATHGAAGVGYTF,TGTGCCACTCATGGGGCGGCAGGGGTTGGCTACACCTTC